This is a list of T cell receptor beta chains from one sample in a study of CD8+ T cells in alopecia areata. The method was immunoSEQ multiplex PCR; TCRdb's version includes in-frame clones alone and lacks a portion of them. The sample shows 90,000 to 150,000 clones, 53% of them seen only once. Sequenced here: CD4+ T cells sorted from blood, sampled at week 4, from a patient treated with tofacitinib. The receptors come from a human donor with alopecia areata. Each CDR3 is given without its conserved first and last residue. Each record gives: V gene, clone size, CDR3 protein. Expanded clones are given a class, and other clones once, few, many or no size at all.

TRBV7-8,NA,ASSEVQGDLYNEQF
TRBV6-6,NA,ASRWTTSSYNEQF
TRBV5-1,NA,ASSLGHANTEAF
TRBV7-3,NA,ASSWTSGFYNEQF
TRBV4-1,NA,ASSQVGGAYEQY
TRBV29-1,NA,SVEDSGGNYGYT
TRBV30,NA,ALQGFDEKLF
TRBV7-9,few,ASSQGQGRDTEAF
TRBV7-9,NA,ASSSMKFDSYNEQF
TRBV30,NA,AWTVSRGSYEQY
TRBV29-1,few,SASQVTGGGPGTQY
TRBV5-1,NA,ASSLGSGESNQPQH
TRBV27,NA,ASRPVTGLPMGKLF
TRBV5-6,NA,ASSSTDRPWGYT
TRBV7-9,few,ASSLRGQGEETQY
TRBV4-1,NA,ASSQDSLAGVETQY
TRBV30,NA,ALQGNLDYPPYEQY
TRBV10-3,NA,AIRLAGQGFDGYT
TRBV29-1,once,SVEGRNMNTEAF
TRBV5-4,NA,ASSLKGKGEAF
TRBV29-1,NA,SAGQGNQPQH
TRBV2,NA,ASSEGGPQPQH
TRBV4-1,NA,ASSQGLAGYNEQF
TRBV30,once,AGSRLAAYNEQF
TRBV7-9,NA,ASSSGQGRDNEQF